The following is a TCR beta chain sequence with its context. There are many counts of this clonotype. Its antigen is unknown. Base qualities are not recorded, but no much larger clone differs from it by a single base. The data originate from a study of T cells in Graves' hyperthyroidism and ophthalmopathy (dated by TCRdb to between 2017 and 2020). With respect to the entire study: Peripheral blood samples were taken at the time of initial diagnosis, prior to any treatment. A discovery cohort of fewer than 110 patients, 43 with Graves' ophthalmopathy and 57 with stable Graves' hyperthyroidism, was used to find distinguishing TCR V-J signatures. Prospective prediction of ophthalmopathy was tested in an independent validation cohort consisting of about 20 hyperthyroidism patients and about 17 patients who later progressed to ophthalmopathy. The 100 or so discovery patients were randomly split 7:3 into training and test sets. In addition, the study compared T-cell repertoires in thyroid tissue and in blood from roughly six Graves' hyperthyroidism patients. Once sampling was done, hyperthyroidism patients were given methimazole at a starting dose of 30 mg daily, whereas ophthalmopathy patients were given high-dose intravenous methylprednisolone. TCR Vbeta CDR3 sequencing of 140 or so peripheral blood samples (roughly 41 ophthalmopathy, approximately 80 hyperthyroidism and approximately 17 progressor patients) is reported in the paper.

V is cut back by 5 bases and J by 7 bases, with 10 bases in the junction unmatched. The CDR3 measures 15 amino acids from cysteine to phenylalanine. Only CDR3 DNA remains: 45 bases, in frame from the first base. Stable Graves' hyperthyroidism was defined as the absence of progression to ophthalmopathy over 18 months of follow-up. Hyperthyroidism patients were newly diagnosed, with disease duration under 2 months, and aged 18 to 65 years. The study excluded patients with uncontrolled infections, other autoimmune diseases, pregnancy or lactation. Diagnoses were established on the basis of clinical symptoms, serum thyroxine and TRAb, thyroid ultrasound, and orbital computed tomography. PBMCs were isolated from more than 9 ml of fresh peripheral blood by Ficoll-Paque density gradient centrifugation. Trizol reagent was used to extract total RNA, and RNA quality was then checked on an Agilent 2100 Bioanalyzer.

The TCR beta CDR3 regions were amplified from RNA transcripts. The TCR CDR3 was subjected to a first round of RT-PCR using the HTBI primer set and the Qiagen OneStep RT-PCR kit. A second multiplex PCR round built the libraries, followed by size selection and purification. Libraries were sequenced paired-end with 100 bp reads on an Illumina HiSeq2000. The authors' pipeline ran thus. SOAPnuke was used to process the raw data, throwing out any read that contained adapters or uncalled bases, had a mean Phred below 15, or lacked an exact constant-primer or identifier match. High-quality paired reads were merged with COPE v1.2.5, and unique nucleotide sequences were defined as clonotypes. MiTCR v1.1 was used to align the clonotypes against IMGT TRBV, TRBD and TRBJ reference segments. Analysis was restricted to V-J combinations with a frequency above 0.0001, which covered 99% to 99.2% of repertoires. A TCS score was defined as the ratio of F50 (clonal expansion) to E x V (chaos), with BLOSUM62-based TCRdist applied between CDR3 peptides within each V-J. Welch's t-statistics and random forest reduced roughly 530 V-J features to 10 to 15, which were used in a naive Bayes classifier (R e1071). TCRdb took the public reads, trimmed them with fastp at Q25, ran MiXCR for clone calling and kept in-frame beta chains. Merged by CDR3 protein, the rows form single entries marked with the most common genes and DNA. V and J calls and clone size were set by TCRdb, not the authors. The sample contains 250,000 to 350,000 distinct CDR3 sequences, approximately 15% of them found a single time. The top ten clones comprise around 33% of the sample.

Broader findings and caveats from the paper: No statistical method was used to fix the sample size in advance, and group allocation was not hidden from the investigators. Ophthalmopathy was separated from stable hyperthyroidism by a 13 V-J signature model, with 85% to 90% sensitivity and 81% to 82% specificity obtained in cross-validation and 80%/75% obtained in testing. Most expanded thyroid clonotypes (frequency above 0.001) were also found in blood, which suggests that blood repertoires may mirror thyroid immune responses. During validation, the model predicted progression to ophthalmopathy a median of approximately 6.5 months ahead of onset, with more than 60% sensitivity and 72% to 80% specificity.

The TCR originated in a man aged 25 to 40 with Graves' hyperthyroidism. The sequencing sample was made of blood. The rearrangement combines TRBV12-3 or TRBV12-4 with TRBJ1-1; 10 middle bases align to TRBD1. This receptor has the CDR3 CASSPQDRGLGEAFF. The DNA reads TGTGCCAGCAGTCCTCAAGACAGGGGGCTTGGTGAAGCTTTCTTT.